The 15 T cell receptor beta chains below come from one sample, sequenced in a study of T-cell memory formation after mild COVID-19 (dated by TCRdb to about 2021). The receptor library was made with 5' RACE. This sample was sequenced with an Illumina NovaSeq 6000. Starting from the raw public reads, TCRdb applied fastp trimming at Q25, assembled clones with MiXCR and retained in-frame beta chains. Rows with one shared CDR3 protein collapse into an entry with the most common genes and DNA. Recorded for this sample are around 50,000 distinct CDR3 sequences; roughly a quarter of them occurred a single time. The ten biggest clones cover about 39% of the sample. Sequenced sample: PBMCs or a T cell subset sorted from them (not recorded which). The source of these receptors is a man younger than 30 who had mild COVID-19 (a few samples of this study predate the infection). The sample titles of this study are shuffled in the database, so cell type and time point are left out; the donor was told from shared clones.

In its sample, this clonotype was seen a few times. The chain is built from TRBV7-6 and TRBJ2-5; TRBD1 might be the D (6 bases). With 3 bases removed from V and 8 bases from J, the gap between germline ends came to 16 bases. This CDR3 has 14 amino acids. CDR1 is SGHVS, CDR2 FNYEAQ, per germline. CDR3 residues: CASSFGDQGSTQYF. The CDR3 nucleotides read TGTGCCAGCAGCTTCGGGGATCAGGGGAGTACCCAGTACTTC.

In its sample, this clonotype was seen a few times. The CDR3 loop reads CAIQGVTTEAFF. The CDR3 DNA follows: TGTGCCATCCAGGGCGTAACCACTGAAGCTTTCTTT. The chain uses TRBV12-3 or TRBV12-4 and TRBJ1-1, with D maybe TRBD1 (5 bases). V lost 10 bases and J 4 bases, leaving 13 bases between the germline ends. The CDR3 runs 12 residues.

This clonotype showed up just once. This chain links TRBV29-1 with TRBJ2-1; tentatively, D is TRBD2 (5 bases). Germline V gene sequence: CDR1 SQVTM, CDR2 ANQGSEA. The CDR3 length is 15 residues. V lost 0 bases and J 9 bases, leaving 18 bases between the germline ends. The CDR3 sequence is CSVEDPGGGWREQFF. The CDR3 DNA reads as TGCAGCGTTGAAGACCCCGGAGGCGGGTGGCGTGAGCAGTTCTTC.

This sequence joins TRBV10-3 and TRBJ2-3; TRBD2 matches at 7 bases. Germline V lookup: CDR1 ENHRY, CDR2 SYGVKD. The V and J ends lost 7 bases and 9 bases, in that order; junction bases with no gene match: 13. The CDR3 extends over 14 amino acids. The CDR3 loop reads CAITFERDAGTQYF. CDR3 nucleotides: TGTGCCATCACCTTTGAGCGGGACGCGGGGACGCAGTATTTT.

This clonotype was observed a handful of times. The chain employs TRBV29-1 and TRBJ2-3; 9 bases are a match to TRBD1. V lost 7 bases to trimming and J lost 6 bases; unmatched junction nucleotides: 11. The length of the CDR3 is 14 residues. Germline V gene sequence: CDR1 SQVTM, CDR2 ANQGSEA. The CDR3 nucleotides are TGCAGCGCTTCCCGGGACAGGGAACCGGATACGCAGTATTTT. As protein: CSASRDREPDTQYF.

This clonotype was counted a few times. J is TRBJ2-7 and V is TRBV7-6; 7 bases line up with TRBD2. Germline values: CDR1 SGHVS, CDR2 FNYEAQ. The length of the CDR3 is 17 residues. Trimming cost V 1 base and J 0 bases; bases outside gene matches: 9. The CDR3 region has the DNA TGTGCCAGCAGCTTAGGGAGGGCGGGGGTAAGCTCCTACGAGCAGTACTTC. Its translation: CASSLGRAGVSSYEQYF.

This clonotype was found a few times. The chain couples TRBV2 to TRBJ2-3; D gene ambiguous. V lost 9 bases and J 7 bases, leaving 11 bases between the germline ends. The V gene's germline CDR1 is SNHLY and CDR2 FYNNEI. The length of the CDR3 is 11 residues. CDR3 coding DNA: TGTGCCAGGTTACTGGGAAATACGCAGTATTTT. Protein product: CARLLGNTQYF.

The chain joins TRBV10-3 to TRBJ2-7; a possible D gene is TRBD2 (6 bases). The CDR3 totals 15 residues. The V end was cut by 2 bases, the J end by 1 base, with 12 bases between. Per germline, CDR1 ENHRY and CDR2 SYGVKD. The CDR3 is CAISEGGDSSYEQYF. DNA for the CDR3: TGTGCCATCAGTGAGGGAGGGGACTCGTCCTACGAGCAGTACTTC.

The chain employs TRBV5-1 and TRBJ1-1; D is uncertain. Germline CDR1 and CDR2: SGHRS and YFSETQ. V gave up 1 base and J gave up 5 bases, with 9 bases separating them. The CDR3 extends over 13 amino acids. Written as DNA, the CDR3 is TGCGCCAGCAGCTTGAGAGGGCAAACTGAAGCTTTCTTT. Encoded protein: CASSLRGQTEAFF.

This clonotype is medium-sized (0.01 to 0.1%) within its sample. The rearrangement joins TRBV20-1 to TRBJ2-7; 7 bases fit TRBD2. This CDR3 is 14 amino acids long. Germline trimming cut 3 bases from V and 0 bases from J; bases unmatched to any gene: 5. Germline lookup yields CDR1 DFQATT and CDR2 SNEGSKA (reference sequence). CDR3 coding DNA: TGCAGTGCTAGGTCGAGCGGGGACTCCTACGAGCAGTACTTC. Amino acids: CSARSSGDSYEQYF.

The rearrangement uses TRBV7-8 and TRBJ1-2; D possibly corresponds to TRBD1 (5 bases). The V gene lost 4 bases and the J gene lost 2 bases, with 17 bases spanning the gap. The length of the CDR3 is 16 residues. CDR1 is SGHVS, CDR2 FQNEAQ, per germline. The CDR3 loop reads CASSSPVGAGNYGYTF. CDR3 DNA sequence: TGTGCCAGCAGCTCACCCGTAGGGGCGGGGAACTATGGCTACACCTTC.

This clonotype has ten or more counts. The chain links TRBV5-6 to TRBJ2-3; 7 nucleotides agree with TRBD2. The V segment lost 0 bases and the J segment 0 bases; nucleotides outside the gene matches: 4. Looked up from germline, CDR1 is SGHDT and CDR2 is YYEEEE. The CDR3 totals 16 residues. The CDR3 sequence: CASSLGAGSSTDTQYF. The CDR3, as DNA: TGTGCCAGCAGCTTGGGAGCGGGGAGTAGCACAGATACGCAGTATTTT.

The chain couples TRBV20-1 to TRBJ2-1; D perhaps matches TRBD2 (5 bases). The V end lost 0 bases, the J end lost 4 bases, and 7 bases lay between the germline ends. Germline V gene data show CDR1 as DFQATT and CDR2 as SNEGSKA (reference sequence). This CDR3 has 13 residues. DNA for the CDR3: TGCAGTGCTAGAGATGGGGAGTACAATGAGCAGTTCTTC. Protein product: CSARDGEYNEQFF.

The chain couples TRBV7-8 to TRBJ1-1, with TRBD1 identical over 9 bases. The CDR3 length is 13 residues. The ends lost 4 bases at V and 5 bases at J; junction bases unmatched: 2. Germline CDR1 SGHVS, CDR2 FQNEAQ. The CDR3 protein is CASSSGQGTEAFF. The CDR3 DNA reads TGTGCCAGCAGCTCGGGACAGGGAACTGAAGCTTTCTTT.

The chain employs TRBV4-1 and TRBJ2-1; D might be TRBD1 (5 bases). The CDR3 spans 14 residues. Germline CDR1 reads MGHRA; CDR2 reads YSYEKL. The V and J ends lost 4 bases and 3 bases respectively, with 10 bases between them. The CDR3 here is CASSPGHDYNEQFF. The CDR3 coding sequence is TGCGCCAGCAGCCCAGGGCACGACTACAATGAGCAGTTCTTC.